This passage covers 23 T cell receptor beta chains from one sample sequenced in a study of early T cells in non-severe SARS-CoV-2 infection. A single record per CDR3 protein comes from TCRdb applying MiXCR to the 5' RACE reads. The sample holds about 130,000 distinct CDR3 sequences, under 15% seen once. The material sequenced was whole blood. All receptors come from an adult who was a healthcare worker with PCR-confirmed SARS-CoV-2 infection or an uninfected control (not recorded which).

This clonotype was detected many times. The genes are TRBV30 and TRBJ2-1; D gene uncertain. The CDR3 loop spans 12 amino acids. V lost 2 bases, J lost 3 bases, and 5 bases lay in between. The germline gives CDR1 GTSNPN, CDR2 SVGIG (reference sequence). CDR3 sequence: CAWSRIYNEQFF. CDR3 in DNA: TGTGCCTGGAGTAGAATCTACAATGAGCAGTTCTTC.

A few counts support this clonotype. The CDR3 sequence is CASSEVGSPLHF. The CDR3, as DNA: TGTGCCAGCAGCGAGGTTGGCTCACCCCTCCACTTT. This chain links TRBV7-2 with TRBJ1-6; D gene unclear. The germline V and J ends were trimmed by 5 bases and 10 bases, with 9 bases remaining between them. Germline V gene lookup returns CDR1 SGHTA and CDR2 FQGNSA. The CDR3 length is 12 residues.

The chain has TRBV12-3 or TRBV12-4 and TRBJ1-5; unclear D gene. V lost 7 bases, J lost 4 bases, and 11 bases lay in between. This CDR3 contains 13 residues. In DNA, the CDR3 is TGTGCCAGCACCCCAGCGGGGAATCAGCCCCAGCATTTT. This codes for CASTPAGNQPQHF.

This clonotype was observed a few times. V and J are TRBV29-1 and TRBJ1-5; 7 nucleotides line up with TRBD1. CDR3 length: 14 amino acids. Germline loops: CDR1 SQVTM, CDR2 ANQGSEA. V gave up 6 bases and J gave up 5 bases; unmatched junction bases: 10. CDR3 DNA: TGCAGCGTCTTAGGGGGACAGCCATATCAGCCCCAGCATTTT. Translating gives CSVLGGQPYQPQHF. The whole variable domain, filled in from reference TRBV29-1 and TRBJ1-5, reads SAVISQKPSRDICQRGTSLTIQCQVDSQVTMMFWYRQQPGQSLTLIATANQGSEATYESGFVIDKFPISRPNLTFSTLTVSNMSPEDSSIYLCSVLGGQPYQPQHFGDGTRLSIL.

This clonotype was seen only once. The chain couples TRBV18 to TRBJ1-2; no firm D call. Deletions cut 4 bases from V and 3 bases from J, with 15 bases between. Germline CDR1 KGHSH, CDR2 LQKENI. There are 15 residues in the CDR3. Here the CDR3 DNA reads TGTGCCAGCTCACTGAGACCTACCGTTGACTATGGCTACACCTTC. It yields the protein CASSLRPTVDYGYTF. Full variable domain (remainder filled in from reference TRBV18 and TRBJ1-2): NAGVMQNPRHLVRRRGQEARLRCSPMKGHSHVYWYRQLPEEGLKFMVYLQKENIIDESGMPKERFSAEFPKEGPSILRIQQVVRGDSAAYFCASSLRPTVDYGYTFGSGTRLTVV.

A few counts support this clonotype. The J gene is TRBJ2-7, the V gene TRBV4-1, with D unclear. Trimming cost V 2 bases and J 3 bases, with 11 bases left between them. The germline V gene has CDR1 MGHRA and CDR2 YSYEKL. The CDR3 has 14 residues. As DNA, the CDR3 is TGCGCCAGCAGCCAATTGGCAGGAAACTACGAGCAGTACTTC. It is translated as CASSQLAGNYEQYF.

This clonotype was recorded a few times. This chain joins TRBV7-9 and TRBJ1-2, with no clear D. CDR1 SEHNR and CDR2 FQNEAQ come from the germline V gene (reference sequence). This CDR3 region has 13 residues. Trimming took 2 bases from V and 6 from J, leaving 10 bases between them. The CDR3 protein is CASSLLTVDGYTF. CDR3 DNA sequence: TGTGCCAGCAGCTTATTGACGGTTGATGGCTACACCTTC.

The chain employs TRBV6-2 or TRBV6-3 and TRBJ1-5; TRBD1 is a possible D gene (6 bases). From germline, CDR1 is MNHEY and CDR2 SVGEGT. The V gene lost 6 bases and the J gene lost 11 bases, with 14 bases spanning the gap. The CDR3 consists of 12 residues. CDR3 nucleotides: TGTGCCAGCAGACTCAGGGGTAGAGCCCAGCATTTT. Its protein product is CASRLRGRAQHF.

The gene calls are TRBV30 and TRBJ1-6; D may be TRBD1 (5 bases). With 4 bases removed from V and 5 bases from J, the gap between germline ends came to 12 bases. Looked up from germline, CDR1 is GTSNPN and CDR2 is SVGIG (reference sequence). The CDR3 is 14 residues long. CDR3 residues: CAWNPGRDNSPLHF. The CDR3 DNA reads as TGTGCCTGGAACCCGGGACGGGATAATTCACCCCTCCACTTT.

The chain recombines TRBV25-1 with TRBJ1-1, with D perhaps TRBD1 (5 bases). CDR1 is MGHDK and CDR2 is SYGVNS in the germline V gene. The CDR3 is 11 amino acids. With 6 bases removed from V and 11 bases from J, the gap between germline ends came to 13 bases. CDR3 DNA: TGTGCCAGCAGGATGGACACCTGCGCTTTCTTT. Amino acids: CASRMDTCAFF.

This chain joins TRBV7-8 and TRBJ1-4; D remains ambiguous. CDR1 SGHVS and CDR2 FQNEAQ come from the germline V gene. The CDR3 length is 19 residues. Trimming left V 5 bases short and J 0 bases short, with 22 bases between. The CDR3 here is CASSPTRRGSIATNEKLFF. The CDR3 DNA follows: TGTGCCAGCAGCCCTACCCGAAGAGGCTCGATTGCAACTAATGAAAAACTGTTTTTT.

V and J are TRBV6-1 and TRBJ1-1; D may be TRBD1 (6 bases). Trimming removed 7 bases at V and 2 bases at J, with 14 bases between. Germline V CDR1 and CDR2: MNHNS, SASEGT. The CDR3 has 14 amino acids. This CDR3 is CASMLGGRNTEAFF. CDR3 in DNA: TGTGCCAGCATGCTCGGGGGGCGAAACACTGAAGCTTTCTTT.

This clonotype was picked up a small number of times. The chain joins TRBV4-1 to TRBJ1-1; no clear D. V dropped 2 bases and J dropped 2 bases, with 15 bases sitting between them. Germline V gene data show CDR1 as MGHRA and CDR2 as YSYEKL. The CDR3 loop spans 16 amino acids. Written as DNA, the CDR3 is TGCGCCAGCAGCCAAAGAGACGGATATGACAACACTGAAGCTTTCTTT. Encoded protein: CASSQRDGYDNTEAFF.

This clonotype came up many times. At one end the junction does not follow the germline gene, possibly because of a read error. The DNA of the CDR3 is TGTGCCAGCAGCTTAATGAGCGGGGAGACACAGTACTTC. Protein sequence: CASSLMSGETQYF. The chain is built from TRBV7-3 and TRBJ2-5; TRBD2 aligns across 7 bases. CDR1 and CDR2 from the germline V gene are SGHTA and FQGTGA. The CDR3 is 13 amino acids.

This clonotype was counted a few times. CDR3: CASSLNAGGYNEQFF. CDR3 bases: TGTGCCAGCAGCTTGAACGCGGGGGGATACAATGAGCAGTTCTTC. This chain uses TRBV3-1 with TRBJ2-1, with 8 bases aligning to TRBD2. V shed 5 bases and J 4 bases; nucleotides not matched to a gene: 7. The CDR3 extends over 15 amino acids. Germline V CDR1 and CDR2: LGHDT, YNNKEL (reference sequence).

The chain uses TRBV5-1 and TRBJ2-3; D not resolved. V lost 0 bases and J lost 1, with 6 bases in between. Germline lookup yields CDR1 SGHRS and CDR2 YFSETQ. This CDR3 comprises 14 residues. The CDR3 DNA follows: TGCGCCAGCAGCTTGGAGGAAGGCACAGATACGCAGTATTTT. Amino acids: CASSLEEGTDTQYF.

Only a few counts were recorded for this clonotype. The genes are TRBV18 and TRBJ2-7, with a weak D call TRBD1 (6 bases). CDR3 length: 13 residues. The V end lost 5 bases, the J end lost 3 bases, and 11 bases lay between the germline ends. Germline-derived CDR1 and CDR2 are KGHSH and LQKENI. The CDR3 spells CASSYRDNYEQYF. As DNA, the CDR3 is TGTGCCAGCTCATACCGGGACAACTACGAGCAGTACTTC.

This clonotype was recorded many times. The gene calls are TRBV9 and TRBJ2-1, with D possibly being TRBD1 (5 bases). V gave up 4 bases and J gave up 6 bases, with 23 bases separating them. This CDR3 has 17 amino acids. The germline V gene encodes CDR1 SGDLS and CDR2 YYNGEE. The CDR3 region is CASSPSGWGPRGNEQFF. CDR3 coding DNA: TGTGCCAGCAGCCCAAGTGGGTGGGGCCCTAGGGGCAATGAGCAGTTCTTC.

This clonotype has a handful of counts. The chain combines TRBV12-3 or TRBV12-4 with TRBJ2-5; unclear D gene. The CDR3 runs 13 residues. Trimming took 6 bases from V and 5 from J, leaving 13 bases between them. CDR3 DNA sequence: TGTGCCAGCAGCCCCGCAAATAATGAGACCCAGTACTTC. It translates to CASSPANNETQYF.

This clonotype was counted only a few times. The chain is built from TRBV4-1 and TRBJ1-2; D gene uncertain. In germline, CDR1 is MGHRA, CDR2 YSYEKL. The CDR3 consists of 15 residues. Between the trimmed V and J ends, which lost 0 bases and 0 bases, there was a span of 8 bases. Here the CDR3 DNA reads TGCGCCAGCAGCCAAGAGGCAGGCCCTAACTATGGCTACACCTTC. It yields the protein CASSQEAGPNYGYTF.

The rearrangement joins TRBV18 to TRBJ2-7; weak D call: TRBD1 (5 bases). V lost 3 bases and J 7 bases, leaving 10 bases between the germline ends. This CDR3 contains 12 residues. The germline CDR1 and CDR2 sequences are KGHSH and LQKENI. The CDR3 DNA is TGTGCCAGCTCACCCATAAAGGGGGAGCAGTACTTC. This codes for CASSPIKGEQYF.

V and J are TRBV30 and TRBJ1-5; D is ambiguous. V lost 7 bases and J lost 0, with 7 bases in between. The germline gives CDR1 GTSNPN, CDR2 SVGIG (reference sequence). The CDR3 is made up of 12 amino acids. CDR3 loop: CASGYSNQPQHF. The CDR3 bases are TGTGCCTCGGGGTATAGCAATCAGCCCCAGCATTTT.

The CDR3 DNA sequence: TGTGCCAGCAGCTGGCCCAAAGGAGGCACAGATACGCAGTATTTT. This sequence encodes CASSWPKGGTDTQYF. The chain uses TRBV7-9 and TRBJ2-3; D is unresolved. Trimming left V 4 bases short and J 1 base short, with 12 bases between. The CDR3 contains 15 residues. Germline assignment: CDR1 SEHNR and CDR2 FQNEAQ (reference sequence).